Each of the 4 T cell receptor beta chains below was sequenced from the same sample in a study of glioma-infiltrating T cells. Using RNA template, CDR3s of TCR alpha and beta were amplified with iRepertoire arm-PCR. TCRdb fed the multiplex PCR reads into MiXCR, producing one record per CDR3 protein. Here the sample spans fewer than 250,000 distinct CDR3 sequences, roughly a third being singletons. Specimen: glioma tissue, nonneoplastic brain tissue, or PBMCs (not recorded which). The receptors originated from a human donor with low-grade glioma or glioblastoma, undergoing nonglioma brain surgery, or in good health (not recorded which).

This clonotype has a count of ten or more. V gene TRBV4-2 combines with J gene TRBJ2-5; the D is unclear. Trimming stripped 1 base from V and 1 base from J, with 7 bases between. Germline V gene lookup returns CDR1 LGHNA and CDR2 YNFKEQ. This CDR3 is built from 14 residues. CDR3 DNA: TGTGCCAGCAGCCAAGCCGGTTTCCAAGAGACCCAGTACTTC. Its protein is CASSQAGFQETQYF.

About this clonotype itself: It may be a read error: a sequence one base away is much more abundant. V usage is TRBV4-3 and J usage is TRBJ1-1; D gene uncertain. Germline CDR1 and CDR2: LGHNA and YSLEER. The CDR3 consists of 13 residues. CDR3 in DNA: TGCGTCAGCAGCTATAAACCGGACACTGAAGCTTTCTTT. It codes for CVSSYKPDTEAFF.

The table lists this clonotype with many counts. This chain connects TRBV6-1 to TRBJ2-5, with D uncertain. Trimming took off 3 bases at V and 0 bases at J, with 8 bases between the two ends. Germline values: CDR1 MNHNS, CDR2 SASEGT. The length of the CDR3 is 14 residues. CDR3 in amino acids: CASSDRPNQETQYF. DNA of the CDR3: TGTGCCAGCAGTGATCGACCCAACCAAGAGACCCAGTACTTC.

Details on this clonotype: One end of the junction is discordant with germline, which a read error may explain. The V and J genes are TRBV7-9 and TRBJ2-7, with D unresolved. The CDR3 has 13 residues. Germline V lookup: CDR1 SEHNR, CDR2 FQNEAQ (reference sequence). CDR3: CASSPSPAYEQYF. For the CDR3, the DNA is TGCGCCAGCAGCCCGAGTCCAGCTTACGAGCAGTACTTC.